This T cell receptor (beta chain) was recovered during a study of T-cell memory formation after mild COVID-19. The germline CDR1 and CDR2 sequences are MNHEY and SVGEGT. V was shortened by 6 bases and J by 3 bases, with 14 bases between the two germline ends. This CDR3 comprises 15 residues. 5'RACE, which relied on constant-segment primers, yielded TCR alpha and TCR beta cDNA libraries carrying sample barcodes and UMIs. TCRdb reprocessed the 5' RACE reads via MiXCR and lists one record per CDR3 protein. The profile covers a few hundred thousand distinct CDR3 sequences, with around 26% appearing a single time and about an eighth taken by the ten largest. This clonotype was observed a handful of times. Its antigen remains unidentified. Overall study results and limits: For second-wave clones that peaked at day 37, SARS-CoV-2 specificity went unverified. The finding that pre-infection memory included some responding clones suggested that cross-reactive memory joined. Clones that got smaller from day 15 to 85 had even CD4/CD8, while clones growing later tipped toward CD4+.

The chain recombines TRBV6-2 or TRBV6-3 with TRBJ2-2; D unclear. The source of this sequence is an adult woman who had mild COVID-19 (a few samples of this study predate the infection). Cell type and time point are not known. The specimen was PBMCs or a T cell subset sorted from them (not recorded which). The CDR3 sequence: CASRLGRADTGELFF. In nucleotides, the CDR3 is TGTGCCAGCAGGTTGGGTAGGGCCGACACCGGGGAGCTGTTTTTT.